Listed below are T cell receptor beta chains from one sample, sequenced in a study of post-analysis software for immune sequencing data. TCRdb independently ran MiXCR on the PCR reads; one entry per CDR3 protein. The sample holds about 260,000 distinct CDR3 sequences, 36% seen once. Sequenced material: blood. The receptors were sampled from a girl aged 5-17 years with multiple sclerosis. The CDR3 runs from the conserved cysteine through the conserved F or W. D genes are given only for firm matches. A clone size is listed for some rows: how often the clone was seen (once, few, many), or a class if it is expanded.

many	TRBV10-3	17	TRBD1	TRBJ2-2	CAISESRGRSGTGELFF	TGTGCCATCAGTGAGTCCAGGGGGCGCTCAGGAACCGGGGAGCTGTTTTTT
many	TRBV5-1	16	TRBD1	TRBJ2-6	CASSFTGDPGANVLTF	TGCGCCAGCAGCTTCACAGGGGACCCTGGGGCCAACGTCCTGACTTTC
.	TRBV5-1	13	TRBD1	TRBJ1-1	CASGRQGSTEAFF	TGCGCCAGCGGCAGACAGGGCAGCACTGAAGCTTTCTTT
many	TRBV21-1	12	.	TRBJ2-7	CASSGVHYEQYF	TGTGCCAGCAGCGGGGTCCATTACGAGCAGTACTTC
few	TRBV20-1	16	.	TRBJ2-3	CSARGAGTVSTDTQYF	TGCAGTGCTAGAGGGGCCGGGACGGTTAGCACAGATACGCAGTATTTT
once	TRBV20-1	12	.	TRBJ2-7	CSAGRTSYEQYF	TGCAGTGCTGGCAGGACAAGCTACGAGCAGTACTTC
few	TRBV28	12	.	TRBJ1-5	CASSWRQQPQHF	TGTGCCAGCAGTTGGAGACAGCAGCCCCAGCATTTT
.	TRBV20-1	12	TRBD1	TRBJ2-5	CSTLGTGETQYF	TGCAGCACTTTAGGGACAGGAGAGACCCAGTACTTC
.	TRBV4-1	15	TRBD2	TRBJ2-1	CASSQKGGSHNEQFF	TGCGCCAGCAGCCAGAAAGGCGGGAGTCATAATGAGCAGTTCTTC
few	TRBV7-2	13	.	TRBJ2-3	CASSLSPTDTQYF	TGTGCCAGCAGCTTATCGCCCACAGATACGCAGTATTTT
.	TRBV4-1	14	.	TRBJ2-5	CASSPGGQQETQYF	TGCGCCAGCAGCCCAGGGGGGCAACAAGAGACCCAGTACTTC
many	TRBV5-1	15	.	TRBJ1-6	CASSLIAGSNSPLHF	TGCGCCAGCAGCTTGATCGCAGGGAGCAATTCACCCCTCCACTTT